This T cell receptor (beta chain) was found in a study of blood T cells in healthy people across ages. Whole-study context: Template-switching capture recovered about one barcoded beta molecule per two T cells. Study-level results: When set beside aged donors, long-lived donors presented more naive CD4+ cells and higher diversity.

At least ten counts were recorded for this clonotype. The antigen is unknown. Combining a sample-barcoded 5' primer with a J-beta primer mix, a second PCR ran for roughly 6 to 12 cycles. TCRdb called the 5' RACE reads again in MiXCR, with one record for every CDR3 protein. Of 800,000 to 950,000 distinct CDR3 sequences in the sample, 48% were seen once. Caucasian individuals from Russia who were healthy and aged roughly 6 to 95 acted as donors. Every donor contributed ten milliliters of peripheral blood by blood draw. This TCR came from a man aged 30 to 39 in good health. The sequenced sample consisted of blood.

The CDR3 DNA reads as TGTGCCAGCAGCTTAGGACCGCGGCGAGAGACCCAGTACTTC. It translates to CASSLGPRRETQYF. V is TRBV7-2 and J is TRBJ2-5; D call uncertain. Germline-derived CDR1 and CDR2 are SGHTA and FQGNSA. The CDR3 covers 14 residues. V gave up 1 base and J gave up 4 bases, with 10 bases separating them.